These 19 T cell receptor beta chains were all obtained from the same sample, sequenced in a study of cytomegalovirus exposure and HLA in healthy donors. PCR amplification relied on 60 Vbeta primers (plus 13 Jbeta primers). The repertoire was sequenced with immunoSEQ multiplex PCR; TCRdb's copy has only in-frame clones and lacks some. In the table there are roughly 140,000 clones, roughly 80% of which are singletons. Material for sequencing was PBMCs. These receptors originate from a female donor in good health and CMV-seronegative.

This chain links TRBV19 with TRBJ1-4; perhaps TRBD1 as D (6 bases). Germline CDR1 is LNHDA and CDR2 is SQIVND (reference sequence). There are 14 residues in the CDR3. The V end was cut by 6 bases, the J end by 5 bases, with 13 bases between. CDR3 in DNA: TGTGCCAGTAGGGAGTCAGGGGCGAATGAAAAACTGTTTTTT. Translated: CASRESGANEKLFF.

The chain uses TRBV28 and TRBJ1-1, with a possible D match to TRBD1 (6 bases). Trimming shortened V by 6 bases and J by 0 bases, and 8 bases separated the two germline ends. The CDR3 totals 13 residues. Germline CDR1 is MDHEN and CDR2 is SYDVKM. CDR3 bases: TGTGCCAGCAGAGGACAGATGAACACTGAAGCTTTCTTT. It specifies CASRGQMNTEAFF.

The V and J genes are TRBV7-2 and TRBJ2-7; 7 nucleotides line up with TRBD1. V shed 2 bases, J shed 1 base, and the junction held 11 bases outside the gene matches. Per germline, CDR1 SGHTA and CDR2 FQGNSA. This CDR3 has 17 amino acids. This CDR3 is CASSLNSGRGISYEQYF. The DNA for the CDR3 is TGTGCCAGCAGCTTAAATAGTGGCAGGGGGATATCCTACGAGCAGTACTTC.

The chain has TRBV28 and TRBJ2-6; D is unresolved. The CDR3 contains 15 residues. In germline, CDR1 is MDHEN, CDR2 SYDVKM. Trimming left V 5 bases short and J 0 bases short, with 8 bases between. CDR3 residues: CASSPPGSGANVLTF. CDR3 bases: TGTGCCAGCAGTCCCCCCGGCTCTGGGGCCAACGTCCTGACTTTC.

The rearrangement joins TRBV6-1 to TRBJ1-3, with D perhaps matching TRBD1 (6 bases). CDR1 is MNHNS, CDR2 SASEGT, per germline. The V end lost 5 bases, the J end lost 0 bases, and 8 bases lay between the germline ends. CDR3 size: 14 residues. The CDR3: CASSKQGSGNTIYF. The CDR3 DNA is TGTGCCAGCAGTAAACAGGGCTCTGGAAACACCATATATTTT.

This clone has only one observation. One end of the junction does not line up with germline, which may come from a read error. This chain joins TRBV9 and TRBJ2-1; TRBD2 aligns across 8 bases. Germline CDR1 and CDR2: SGDLS and YYNGEE. This CDR3 is built from 16 residues. DNA of the CDR3: TGTGCCAGCGGCGTAGCTTCCGGCAGCGGGAGTAGTGAGCAGTTCTTC. It codes for CASGVASGSGSSEQFF.

The V and J genes are TRBV4-1 and TRBJ1-6, with D tentatively TRBD1 (5 bases). CDR1 is MGHRA, CDR2 YSYEKL, per germline. V was cut by 3 bases and J by 7 bases, with 22 bases left in between. The CDR3 is 18 amino acids. DNA for the CDR3: TGCGCCAGCAGCCAGGCCCTTCGGACAAGGGTAGGAAATTCACCCCTCCACTTT. This gives the protein CASSQALRTRVGNSPLHF.

A few counts support this clone. The chain is built from TRBV6-1 and TRBJ1-2; TRBD1 is a possible D gene (5 bases). This CDR3 spans 14 amino acids. The V end lost 1 base, the J end lost 4 bases, and 10 bases lay between the germline ends. From germline, CDR1 is MNHNS and CDR2 SASEGT. The CDR3 loop reads CASSEGGVFYGYTF. The CDR3 nucleotides are TGTGCCAGCAGTGAAGGGGGCGTTTTCTATGGCTACACCTTC.

The rearrangement links TRBV4-2 to TRBJ2-7; unclear D gene. The CDR3 has 16 amino acids. CDR1 LGHNA and CDR2 YNFKEQ come from the germline V gene. With 2 bases removed from V and 0 bases from J, the gap between germline ends came to 14 bases. CDR3 bases: TGTGCCAGCAGCCAACTGAGTCCGGGTCGCTCCTACGAGCAGTACTTC. This encodes CASSQLSPGRSYEQYF.

The chain has TRBV5-4 and TRBJ2-5; possible D gene TRBD2, 6 bases. Gene TRBJ2-7 matches the end of the DNA better, so the J call may be wrong. Germline assignment: CDR1 SGHNT and CDR2 YYREEE (reference sequence). This CDR3 is 13 amino acids long. The CDR3: CASSPVGGTEQYF. Written as DNA, the CDR3 is TGTGCCAGCAGCCCAGTAGGAGGGACCGAGCAGTACTTC.

V usage is TRBV19 and J usage is TRBJ2-5, with TRBD2 matching 7 bases. The DNA end is more similar to TRBJ2-7, so the J call may be wrong. The CDR3 totals 15 residues. CDR1 is LNHDA, CDR2 SQIVND, per germline (reference sequence). The CDR3 is CASKSSVGEGREQYF. The CDR3 nucleotides read TGTGCCAGTAAGAGTAGCGTTGGGGAGGGCCGCGAGCAGTACTTC.

V usage is TRBV7-9 and J usage is TRBJ2-5; 13 nucleotides agree with TRBD2. In germline, CDR1 is SEHNR, CDR2 FQNEAQ (reference sequence). The CDR3 extends over 16 amino acids. With 4 bases clipped from V and 4 bases from J, the junction kept 6 bases outside the gene matches. This chain's CDR3 is CASSSGLAGYRETQYF. CDR3 in DNA: TGTGCCAGCAGCTCGGGACTAGCGGGATATAGAGAGACCCAGTACTTC. Together with reference TRBV7-9 and TRBJ2-5, the CDR3 gives the full variable domain: DTGVSQNPRHKITKRGQNVTFRCDPISEHNRLYWYRQTLGQGPEFLTYFQNEAQLEKSRLLSDRFSAERPKGSFSTLEIQRTEQGDSAMYLCASSSGLAGYRETQYFGPGTRLLVL.

The CDR3 region is CASSGPGYGYTF. DNA for the CDR3: TGTGCCAGCAGCGGCCCTGGCTATGGCTACACCTTC. The rearrangement uses TRBV5-6 and TRBJ1-2; D not certain. V was cut by 4 bases and J by 4 bases, with 8 bases left in between. CDR1 is SGHDT, CDR2 YYEEEE, per germline. The CDR3 has 12 amino acids.

This chain joins TRBV7-6 and TRBJ2-2; maybe TRBD2 (6 bases). The CDR3 is made up of 15 amino acids. Trimming removed 6 bases from V and 5 bases from J, with 16 bases in between. CDR1 SGHVS and CDR2 FNYEAQ come from the germline V gene. The CDR3 loop is CASRATGTQTGELFF. CDR3 DNA sequence: TGTGCCAGCAGGGCTACCGGGACTCAAACCGGGGAGCTGTTTTTT.

The chain recombines TRBV5-6 with TRBJ1-2; D call uncertain. Trimming removed 1 base from V and 3 bases from J, with 10 bases in between. The CDR3 length is 14 residues. The germline gives CDR1 SGHDT, CDR2 YYEEEE. CDR3 DNA: TGTGCCAGCAGCTTGACAGTTCGGCACTATGGCTACACCTTC. Amino acids: CASSLTVRHYGYTF.

The chain recombines TRBV7-2 with TRBJ2-1; D is undetermined. V was shortened by 3 bases and J by 3 bases, with 15 bases between the two germline ends. CDR3 length: 16 amino acids. CDR1 is SGHTA, CDR2 FQGNSA, per germline. The CDR3 DNA reads as TGTGCCAGCAGCTTGGATAACTACTTCCTCTACAATGAGCAGTTCTTC. Protein sequence: CASSLDNYFLYNEQFF.

J is TRBJ1-1 and V is TRBV5-4; TRBD1 is a possible D gene (5 bases). The CDR3 is 13 residues long. Germline lookup yields CDR1 SGHNT and CDR2 YYREEE (reference sequence). V was clipped by 3 bases and J by 6 bases, with 12 bases between them. The CDR3 region is CASSYSGIAEAFF. In DNA, the CDR3 is TGTGCCAGCAGCTACTCAGGGATCGCTGAAGCTTTCTTT.

The V gene is TRBV29-1, the J gene TRBJ2-7; the match to TRBD1 covers 10 bases. V dropped 7 bases and J dropped 2; count of bases not matched to a gene: 5. CDR1 and CDR2 (germline): SQVTM, ANQGSEA. CDR3 length equals 13 residues. This CDR3 is CSAGTGATYEQYF. The CDR3 bases are TGCAGCGCCGGGACAGGGGCCACCTACGAGCAGTACTTC.

This clone was observed a few times. V is TRBV19 and J is TRBJ1-4, with 10 bases matching TRBD1. J was trimmed by 8 bases and V by 3 bases; bases with no gene match: 3. Germline V lookup: CDR1 LNHDA, CDR2 SQIVND (reference sequence). The CDR3 covers 14 residues. CDR3 region: CASSMKGQGEKLFF. CDR3 in DNA: TGTGCCAGTAGTATGAAGGGACAGGGGGAAAAACTGTTTTTT.